This T cell receptor (beta chain) was captured by sequencing in a study of blood T cell repertoires in COVID-19. The table came from immunoSEQ multiplex PCR; TCRdb's copy has only in-frame clones and leaves some out. Of roughly 140,000 clones in the sample, about nine tenths were seen once. This clone was seen only once. V was pared by 2 bases and J by 5 bases, with 12 bases between. Germline CDR1 MNHNS, CDR2 SASEGT. CDR3 size: 14 residues. The TCR was taken from a woman of 80 years or more with acute or convalescent COVID-19. The chain couples TRBV6-1 to TRBJ1-1, with D possibly matching TRBD1 (5 bases). Sequences were obtained from peripheral blood. The CDR3 nucleotides are TGTGCCAGCAGTGAATTGCGGGGGAGTACTGAAGCTTTCTTT. This sequence encodes CASSELRGSTEAFF.